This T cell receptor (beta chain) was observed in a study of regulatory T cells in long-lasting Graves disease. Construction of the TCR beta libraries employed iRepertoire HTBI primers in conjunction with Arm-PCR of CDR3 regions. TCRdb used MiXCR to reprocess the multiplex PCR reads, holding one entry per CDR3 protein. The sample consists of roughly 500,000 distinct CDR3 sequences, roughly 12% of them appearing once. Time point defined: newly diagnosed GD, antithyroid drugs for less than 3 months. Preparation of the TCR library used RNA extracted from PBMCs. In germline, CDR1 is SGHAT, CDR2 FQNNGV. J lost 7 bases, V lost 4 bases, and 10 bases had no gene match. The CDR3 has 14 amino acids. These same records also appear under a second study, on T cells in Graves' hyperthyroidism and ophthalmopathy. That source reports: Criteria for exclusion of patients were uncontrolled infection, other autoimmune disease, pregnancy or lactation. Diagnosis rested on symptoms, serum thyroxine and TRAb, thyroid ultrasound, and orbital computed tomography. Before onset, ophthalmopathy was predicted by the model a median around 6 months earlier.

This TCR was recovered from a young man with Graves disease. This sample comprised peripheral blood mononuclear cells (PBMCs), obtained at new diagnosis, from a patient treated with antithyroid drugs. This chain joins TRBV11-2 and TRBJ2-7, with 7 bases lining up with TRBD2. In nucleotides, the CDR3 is TGTGCCAGCAGCTCCTGGACTTCAGCGGGGGAGCAGTACTTC. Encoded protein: CASSSWTSAGEQYF.